A single sample is the source of the 26 T cell receptor beta chains below, sequenced in a study of cytomegalovirus exposure and HLA in healthy donors. Primers: 60 Vbeta forward and 13 Jbeta reverse. Libraries were prepared by immunoSEQ multiplex PCR; TCRdb keeps only in-frame clonotypes and omits some of them. The table lists about 100,000 clones, about four fifths of them singletons, with approximately 7.5% in the top ten. The specimen sequenced was PBMCs. The receptors were sampled from a man aged 30-40 years in good health and CMV-seronegative.

V usage is TRBV6-1 and J usage is TRBJ2-2; 7 bases fit TRBD2. Germline CDR1 is MNHNS and CDR2 is SASEGT. The length of the CDR3 is 14 residues. Trimming removed 10 bases from V and 4 bases from J; junction bases left unmatched: 9. The CDR3 protein is CAIVAGVRTGELFF. In DNA form, the CDR3 reads TGTGCCATCGTCGCGGGAGTACGCACCGGGGAGCTGTTTTTT.

About this clone itself: A junction boundary mismatches the germline segment, possibly from a read error. Within the sample, other DNA sequences also encode this same CDR3. The V and J genes are TRBV7-3 and TRBJ2-2, with D perhaps matching TRBD1 (5 bases). The V gene's germline CDR1 is SGHTA and CDR2 FQGTGA. CDR3 length equals 13 residues. For the CDR3, the DNA is TGTGCCAGTAGCTTACAGGTCACCGGGGAGCTGTTTTTT. Translated: CASSLQVTGELFF.

The chain uses TRBV30 and TRBJ1-5; D may be TRBD1 (5 bases). Looked up from germline, CDR1 is GTSNPN and CDR2 is SVGIG (reference sequence). The CDR3 sequence is 14 residues long. Trimming took 8 bases from V and 9 from J, leaving 23 bases between them. CDR3 sequence reads: CAAGGRDGIRPQHF. As DNA, the CDR3 is TGTGCCGCCGGAGGGAGGGACGGAATAAGGCCCCAGCATTTT.

The chain recombines TRBV4-2 with TRBJ2-7; 10 nucleotides align to TRBD1. Trimming at V came to 4 bases and at J to 5 bases, leaving 2 bases not matched to a gene. This CDR3 is built from 13 residues. The germline V gene encodes CDR1 LGHNA and CDR2 YNFKEQ. CDR3 coding DNA: TGTGCCAGCAGCCGAGGGACAGGGGACGAGCAGTACTTC. It encodes CASSRGTGDEQYF.

V usage is TRBV29-1 and J usage is TRBJ2-7, with TRBD1 identical over 9 bases. V was clipped by 3 bases and J by 1 base; unmatched bases: 7. Per germline, CDR1 SQVTM and CDR2 ANQGSEA. This CDR3 comprises 15 residues. CDR3 amino acids: CSVDFGDRESYEQYF. The CDR3 DNA follows: TGCAGCGTTGATTTTGGGGACAGGGAGTCCTACGAGCAGTACTTC.

This chain joins TRBV7-9 and TRBJ1-1; D is undetermined. The CDR3 is made up of 12 amino acids. Germline CDR1 SEHNR, CDR2 FQNEAQ (reference sequence). V was pared by 1 base and J by 4 bases, with 4 bases between. The CDR3 DNA reads as TGTGCCAGCAGCTTAGGGCTCACTGAAGCTTTCTTT. Its translation: CASSLGLTEAFF.

This clone was observed a single time. The chain employs TRBV30 and TRBJ1-1, with D unresolved. The CDR3 has 13 amino acids. Trimming took 0 bases from V and 0 from J, leaving 5 bases between them. The germline gives CDR1 GTSNPN, CDR2 SVGIG (reference sequence). CDR3 nucleotides: TGTGCCTGGAGTGTGTGGCTGAACACTGAAGCTTTCTTT. It yields the protein CAWSVWLNTEAFF.

The chain employs TRBV10-3 and TRBJ2-2; TRBD1 matches at 7 bases. Germline CDR1 and CDR2: ENHRY and SYGVKD. V trimming: 0 bases; J trimming: 0 bases; junction bases outside the gene matches: 1. CDR3 length equals 16 residues. CDR3 residues: CAISESTGPNTGELFF. Here the CDR3 DNA reads TGTGCCATCAGTGAGTCGACAGGGCCGAACACCGGGGAGCTGTTTTTT.

This chain connects TRBV6-4 to TRBJ2-3; 11 positions match TRBD2. CDR3 length equals 14 residues. Germline V gene sequence: CDR1 MRHNA, CDR2 SNTAGT. J lost 9 bases, V lost 3 bases, and 5 bases had no gene match. In DNA, the CDR3 is TGTGCCAGCAGTGATAGCGGGGGGGCGTCCACGCAGTATTTT. It codes for CASSDSGGASTQYF.

The chain couples TRBV2 to TRBJ2-5; 8 bases map to TRBD2. CDR3 length: 15 residues. Losses at the gene ends were 8 bases for V and 1 base for J; bases not matched to a gene: 9. Per germline, CDR1 SNHLY and CDR2 FYNNEI. CDR3 in amino acids: CASQLGGASQETQYF. Written as DNA, the CDR3 is TGTGCCAGCCAGCTCGGGGGGGCCAGCCAAGAGACCCAGTACTTC.

V is TRBV6-1 and J is TRBJ2-2, with TRBD2 matching over 10 bases. This CDR3 region has 14 residues. The germline CDR1 and CDR2 sequences are MNHNS and SASEGT. V was pared by 6 bases and J by 8 bases, with 6 bases of the junction left unmatched. The CDR3 DNA is TGTGCCAGCAGGGCAAGCGGGAGGGCAGGGGAGCTGTTTTTT. It yields the protein CASRASGRAGELFF.

The V gene is TRBV5-1, the J gene TRBJ2-1; TRBD1 matches at 8 bases. J was trimmed by 9 bases and V by 3 bases; bases with no gene match: 11. Germline loops: CDR1 SGHRS, CDR2 YFSETQ. This CDR3 has 15 amino acids. CDR3 residues: CASSSGQGNYCEQFF. CDR3 coding DNA: TGCGCCAGCAGCTCTGGACAGGGTAATTACTGTGAGCAGTTCTTC. The full variable domain, rest sourced from reference TRBV5-1 and TRBJ2-1, is KAGVTQTPRYLIKTRGQQVTLSCSPISGHRSVSWYQQTPGQGLQFLFEYFSETQRNKGNFPGRFSGRQFSNSRSEMNVSTLELGDSALYLCASSSGQGNYCEQFFGPGTRLTVL.

This chain uses TRBV10-3 with TRBJ1-1; tentatively, D is TRBD1 (6 bases). V lost 6 bases and J lost 1, with 15 bases in between. This CDR3 has 15 residues. The germline V gene has CDR1 ENHRY and CDR2 SYGVKD. The chain's CDR3 is CAIRYTRTENTEAFF. Written as DNA, the CDR3 is TGTGCCATCAGATATACCCGGACAGAGAACACTGAAGCTTTCTTT.

The V and J genes are TRBV5-1 and TRBJ2-7; a possible D gene is TRBD2 (6 bases). V gave up 4 bases and J gave up 0 bases, with 11 bases separating them. The CDR3 is 14 amino acids. Germline CDR1 and CDR2: SGHRS and YFSETQ. The CDR3 bases are TGCGCCAGCAGCACGGACGGGGGCTCCTACGAGCAGTACTTC. Translated, it gives CASSTDGGSYEQYF.

This CDR3 is CASSSQGALTGELFF. As DNA, the CDR3 is TGTGCCAGCAGCTCACAGGGGGCGCTCACCGGGGAGCTGTTTTTT. The rearrangement joins TRBV6-5 to TRBJ2-2, with 9 bases fitting TRBD1. J gave up 4 bases and V 6 bases, and 6 bases lay outside the gene matches. Germline V CDR1 and CDR2: MNHEY, SVGAGI. The CDR3 is 15 amino acids.

This clone showed up just a few times. The CDR3 sequence: CASSQELTVMNTEAFF. The CDR3 DNA sequence: TGCGCCAGCAGCCAAGAATTGACAGTAATGAACACTGAAGCTTTCTTT. The chain recombines TRBV4-1 with TRBJ1-1; a possible D gene is TRBD1 (5 bases). The CDR3 covers 16 residues. Germline V lookup: CDR1 MGHRA, CDR2 YSYEKL. V was trimmed by 0 bases and J by 0 bases, leaving 11 bases between them.

The rearrangement uses TRBV6-6 and TRBJ1-3; D ambiguous. The germline V and J ends were trimmed by 8 bases and 0 bases, with 17 bases remaining between them. Germline V lookup: CDR1 MNHNY, CDR2 SVGAGI (reference sequence). This CDR3 contains 16 residues. The chain's CDR3 is CASLPEFGSSGNTIYF. CDR3 sequence (DNA): TGTGCCAGCCTTCCGGAGTTCGGGAGCTCTGGAAACACCATATATTTT.

The V call is TRBV5-4, the J call TRBJ2-3, with TRBD2 identical over 11 bases. Germline CDR1 is SGHNT and CDR2 is YYREEE (reference sequence). The CDR3 sequence is 16 residues long. The ends lost 0 bases at V and 3 bases at J; junction bases unmatched: 3. Here the CDR3 DNA reads TGTGCCAGCAGCTTGGGGGTAGCGGGGGGGACAGATACGCAGTATTTT. It encodes CASSLGVAGGTDTQYF.

The J gene is TRBJ1-1, the V gene TRBV20-1, with a tentative D call TRBD1 (5 bases). Deletions cut 5 bases from V and 12 bases from J, with 16 bases between. CDR3 length equals 11 residues. Germline V lookup: CDR1 DFQATT, CDR2 SNEGSKA (reference sequence). CDR3 region: CSALRDRMTFF. As DNA, the CDR3 is TGCAGTGCTCTCAGGGATCGGATGACTTTCTTT.

Only one count was recorded for this clone. This chain connects TRBV27 to TRBJ1-4; 10 bases line up with TRBD1. CDR1 and CDR2 from the germline V gene are MNHEY and SMNVEV (reference sequence). CDR3 size: 16 residues. Trimming took 5 bases from V and 8 from J; bases not matched to a gene: 11. The CDR3 spells CASSAYAGTGDEKLFF. The CDR3 DNA follows: TGTGCCAGCAGTGCCTACGCCGGGACAGGGGACGAAAAACTGTTTTTT.

The rearrangement links TRBV6-6 to TRBJ2-2, with 7 nucleotides matching TRBD1. Germline-derived CDR1 and CDR2 are MNHNY and SVGAGI (reference sequence). The CDR3 loop spans 15 amino acids. V was pared by 8 bases and J by 5 bases, with 11 bases of the junction left unmatched. CDR3 amino acids: CASSLQSGGTGELFF. The CDR3, as DNA: TGTGCCAGCTCTCTCCAATCAGGGGGAACCGGGGAGCTGTTTTTT.

The chain has TRBV11-2 and TRBJ2-1; TRBD2 matches 13 bases. Germline V CDR1 and CDR2: SGHAT, FQNNGV. This CDR3 has 17 amino acids. Trimming took 5 bases from V and 5 from J; bases not matched to a gene: 9. The CDR3 DNA reads as TGTGCCAGCAGCCTCGGGGGACTAGCGGGACATAACAATGAGCAGTTCTTC. Amino acid sequence: CASSLGGLAGHNNEQFF. Drawing the rest from reference TRBV11-2 and TRBJ2-1, the complete variable domain is EAGVAQSPRYKIIEKRQSVAFWCNPISGHATLYWYQQILGQGPKLLIQFQNNGVVDDSQLPKDRFSAERLKGVDSTLKIQPAKLEDSAVYLCASSLGGLAGHNNEQFFGPGTRLTVL.

The chain recombines TRBV25-1 with TRBJ2-5; TRBD1 matches at 8 bases. Germline trimming cut 2 bases from V and 1 base from J; bases unmatched to any gene: 12. From germline, CDR1 is MGHDK and CDR2 SYGVNS. This CDR3 is built from 18 residues. As DNA, the CDR3 is TGTGCCAGCAGTGAACTCGGACAGGGAGGTTCTATCCAAGAGACCCAGTACTTC. This sequence encodes CASSELGQGGSIQETQYF.

This clone was counted a few times. This sequence joins TRBV2 and TRBJ2-1; tentative D call: TRBD2 (6 bases). V was trimmed by 2 bases and J by 2 bases, leaving 16 bases between them. The germline gives CDR1 SNHLY, CDR2 FYNNEI. CDR3 length: 17 amino acids. CDR3 in DNA: TGTGCCAGCAGTGAAAAACCGGGGGTCGGACCCTACAATGAGCAGTTCTTC. Translated: CASSEKPGVGPYNEQFF.

V is TRBV9 and J is TRBJ2-7; D may be TRBD2 (6 bases). CDR3 length: 15 amino acids. The ends were cut back, 0 bases at V and 4 bases at J, with 14 bases in the middle. Germline V CDR1 and CDR2: SGDLS, YYNGEE. In nucleotides, the CDR3 is TGTGCCAGCAGCGTAGAGGTTAGCGGCCATTACGAGCAGTACTTC. Amino acids: CASSVEVSGHYEQYF. Full variable domain (remainder filled in from reference TRBV9 and TRBJ2-7): DSGVTQTPKHLITATGQRVTLRCSPRSGDLSVYWYQQSLDQGLQFLIQYYNGEERAKGNILERFSAQQFPDLHSELNLSSLELGDSALYFCASSVEVSGHYEQYFGPGTRLTVT.

This chain uses TRBV5-4 with TRBJ2-5; TRBD2 is a possible D gene (5 bases). CDR3 length equals 16 residues. V lost 3 bases, J lost 4 bases, and 19 bases lay in between. Germline V gene sequence: CDR1 SGHNT, CDR2 YYREEE (reference sequence). The CDR3 sequence: CASSSNLHGGLETQYF. In nucleotides, the CDR3 is TGTGCCAGCAGCTCCAATTTACACGGCGGGTTAGAGACCCAGTACTTC.